These 27 T cell receptor beta chains share one sample of origin, sequenced in a study of shared clonotypes between healthy human individuals. The table came from immunoSEQ multiplex PCR; TCRdb's copy has only in-frame clones and leaves some out. Here the sample spans more than 900,000 clones, around 78% being singletons. Sequencing was done on a sample of memory CD4+ T cells from PBMCs. Subset described: CD45RA-negative fraction. These receptors were obtained from a man in his late teens or twenties in good health. Some clones in this sample may be carry-over from other donors' samples.

V usage is TRBV4-2 and J usage is TRBJ2-7, with unresolved D. The CDR3 totals 12 residues. The V end lost 2 bases, the J end lost 5 bases, and 7 bases lay between the germline ends. CDR1 is LGHNA, CDR2 YNFKEQ, per germline. The CDR3 reads CASSQPRDEQYF. The CDR3, as DNA: TGTGCCAGCAGCCAACCCCGGGACGAGCAGTACTTC.

This chain links TRBV5-1 with TRBJ1-2; 8 bases agree with TRBD1. The CDR3 is made up of 15 amino acids. With V trimmed by 4 bases and J by 5 bases, 10 bases remained unmatched. Germline values: CDR1 SGHRS, CDR2 YFSETQ. The CDR3 sequence is CASSLKDRGVYGYTF. In DNA form, the CDR3 reads TGCGCCAGCAGCCTTAAAGACAGGGGAGTTTATGGCTACACCTTC.

The chain recombines TRBV23-1 with TRBJ2-7; D assignment may be TRBD1 or TRBD2 (5 bases each). TRBV23-1 belongs to the ORF category, with a function that is uncertain. The CDR3 is made up of 17 amino acids. V was clipped by 8 bases and J by 0 bases, with 23 bases between them. The chain's CDR3 is CASFHPGTDIRSYEQYF. The DNA for the CDR3 is TGCGCCAGCTTCCACCCGGGGACGGACATCCGCTCCTACGAGCAGTACTTC.

The rearrangement uses TRBV7-9 and TRBJ2-7; 9 bases agree with TRBD2. The CDR3 runs 13 residues. Per germline, CDR1 SEHNR and CDR2 FQNEAQ (reference sequence). V was pared by 8 bases and J by 6 bases, with 8 bases of the junction left unmatched. The CDR3 sequence: CASRLGTSFEQYF. CDR3 bases: TGTGCCAGCCGACTCGGGACTAGCTTCGAGCAGTACTTC.

This sequence joins TRBV9 and TRBJ1-1; D is ambiguous. V gave up 5 bases and J gave up 1 base, with 18 bases separating them. The germline V gene encodes CDR1 SGDLS and CDR2 YYNGEE. The CDR3 has 16 residues. CDR3 DNA sequence: TGTGCCAGCAGTCTCTTCGGTCGGAACGGGAACACTGAAGCTTTCTTT. Amino acid sequence: CASSLFGRNGNTEAFF.

The rearrangement joins TRBV11-2 to TRBJ2-3; D is possibly TRBD1 (6 bases). CDR1 is SGHAT, CDR2 FQNNGV, per germline. Trimming shortened V by 2 bases and J by 2 bases, and 17 bases separated the two germline ends. The CDR3 runs 17 residues. CDR3 loop: CASSLRQDRSVTDTQYF. In DNA form, the CDR3 reads TGTGCCAGCAGCTTAAGACAGGACAGATCTGTCACAGATACGCAGTATTTT.

On this clone: The sample contains more than one DNA sequence encoding this CDR3. V gene TRBV29-1 combines with J gene TRBJ1-1; TRBD1 matches 8 bases. Germline CDR1 is SQVTM and CDR2 is ANQGSEA. This CDR3 is 12 amino acids long. Germline trimming cut 6 bases from V and 1 base from J; bases unmatched to any gene: 1. Here the CDR3 DNA reads TGCAGCGTCGGGACAGGGAACACTGAAGCTTTCTTT. Its protein product is CSVGTGNTEAFF.

The chain couples TRBV10-3 to TRBJ2-1; 11 bases are a match to TRBD2. V lost 6 bases, J lost 3 bases, and 4 bases stayed unmatched. The CDR3 consists of 15 residues. Germline CDR1 reads ENHRY; CDR2 reads SYGVKD. CDR3 bases: TGTGCCATCAGCCATAGCGGGAGGGTCTACAATGAGCAGTTCTTC. As protein: CAISHSGRVYNEQFF.

V usage is TRBV28 and J usage is TRBJ1-5; D may be TRBD1 (5 bases). The V end was cut by 3 bases, the J end by 4 bases, with 13 bases between. Germline V lookup: CDR1 MDHEN, CDR2 SYDVKM. The CDR3 contains 15 residues. CDR3 nucleotide sequence: TGTGCCAGCAGTTTTACGTCCACAGGAAATCAGCCCCAGCATTTT. As protein: CASSFTSTGNQPQHF. Full variable domain (missing parts from reference TRBV28 and TRBJ1-5): DVKVTQSSRYLVKRTGEKVFLECVQDMDHENMFWYRQDPGLGLRLIYFSYDVKMKEKGDIPEGYSVSREKKERFSLILESASTNQTSMYLCASSFTSTGNQPQHFGDGTRLSIL.

The chain uses TRBV25-1 and TRBJ2-5; D possibly corresponds to TRBD2 (6 bases). CDR1 MGHDK and CDR2 SYGVNS come from the germline V gene. Trimming removed 3 bases from V and 4 bases from J, with 18 bases in between. This CDR3 has 16 residues. The CDR3 DNA sequence: TGTGCCAGCAGTGACCCGGCGCGGGGAGTAGGAGAGACCCAGTACTTC. Protein sequence: CASSDPARGVGETQYF.

This clone was seen many times. Other DNA sequences within the sample encode an identical CDR3. This chain uses TRBV6-5 with TRBJ2-7; TRBD2 aligns across 9 bases. Germline CDR1 MNHEY, CDR2 SVGAGI. The CDR3 covers 15 residues. V gave up 7 bases and J gave up 4 bases; unmatched junction bases: 11. The CDR3 loop reads CASNPAGGLTYEQYF. CDR3 bases: TGTGCCAGCAATCCAGCGGGAGGACTGACATACGAGCAGTACTTC.

The chain combines TRBV23-1 with TRBJ2-5; 13 bases fit TRBD2. TRBV23-1 carries the ORF label, with uncertain function. V lost 4 bases and J lost 5; bases outside the gene matches: 10. The CDR3 covers 17 residues. The CDR3 is CASSRGGLAGVLETQYF. The CDR3 nucleotides are TGCGCCAGCAGTCGGGGAGGACTAGCGGGAGTATTGGAGACCCAGTACTTC.

The CDR3 DNA follows: TGCGCCAGCAGTGAACCGGGCGGGACCCAGTACTTC. Translating gives CASSEPGGTQYF. The gene calls are TRBV10-1 and TRBJ2-5; D gene unclear. Per germline, CDR1 WNHNN and CDR2 SYGVQD (reference sequence). Trimming shortened V by 3 bases and J by 7 bases, and 9 bases separated the two germline ends. There are 12 residues in the CDR3.

The J gene is TRBJ2-2, the V gene TRBV28, with TRBD2 identical over 7 bases. Germline V gene lookup returns CDR1 MDHEN and CDR2 SYDVKM. Trimming at V came to 6 bases and at J to 0 bases, leaving 1 base not matched to a gene. This CDR3 region has 14 residues. CDR3 loop: CASSLAANTGELFF. DNA of the CDR3: TGTGCCAGCAGCCTAGCGGCGAACACCGGGGAGCTGTTTTTT.

This clone showed up many times. The chain employs TRBV7-9 and TRBJ2-2; D perhaps matches TRBD1 (6 bases). From germline, CDR1 is SEHNR and CDR2 FQNEAQ (reference sequence). This CDR3 is built from 15 residues. V was trimmed by 5 bases and J by 3 bases, leaving 13 bases between them. CDR3 sequence: CASSQQGGDTGELFF. The CDR3 DNA follows: TGTGCCAGCAGCCAACAGGGCGGTGACACCGGGGAGCTGTTTTTT. The full variable domain, rest sourced from reference TRBV7-9 and TRBJ2-2, is DTGVSQNPRHKITKRGQNVTFRCDPISEHNRLYWYRQTLGQGPEFLTYFQNEAQLEKSRLLSDRFSAERPKGSFSTLEIQRTEQGDSAMYLCASSQQGGDTGELFFGEGSRLTVL.

V is TRBV10-2 and J is TRBJ2-1, with 8 bases matching TRBD2. This CDR3 has 14 amino acids. Germline lookup yields CDR1 WSHSY and CDR2 SAAADI. With V trimmed by 6 bases and J by 6 bases, 7 bases remained unmatched. This chain's CDR3 is CASRREAAINEQFF. CDR3 in DNA: TGCGCCAGCAGGCGGGAGGCCGCGATCAATGAGCAGTTCTTC.

The chain employs TRBV10-3 and TRBJ1-1; D not certain. The CDR3 runs 16 residues. Between the trimmed V and J ends, which lost 2 bases and 5 bases, there was a span of 18 bases. CDR1 and CDR2 (germline): ENHRY, SYGVKD. The CDR3 region has the DNA TGTGCCATCAGTGAGGGTATTCGAGAACTGGCGACTGAAGCTTTCTTT. Translated: CAISEGIRELATEAFF.

The table lists this clone with a few counts. The gene calls are TRBV5-4 and TRBJ1-1; D is unresolved. Trimming shortened V by 0 bases and J by 0 bases, and 9 bases separated the two germline ends. The CDR3 has 15 amino acids. Per germline, CDR1 SGHNT and CDR2 YYREEE (reference sequence). CDR3 sequence: CASSLAGKLNTEAFF. The CDR3 DNA reads TGTGCCAGCAGCTTGGCCGGAAAGCTGAACACTGAAGCTTTCTTT.

V and J are TRBV10-3 and TRBJ1-1; D is uncertain. The CDR3 is 13 amino acids. V gave up 10 bases and J gave up 2 bases, with 14 bases separating them. Germline V lookup: CDR1 ENHRY, CDR2 SYGVKD. The CDR3 DNA follows: TGTGCCACCGCCCCACAACTTAACACTGAAGCTTTCTTT. The encoded protein is CATAPQLNTEAFF.

A remark on this clone: This sequence may be a read error, since a much larger clone differs from it by one base. Distinct nucleotide sequences in the sample also encode this CDR3. V gene TRBV2 combines with J gene TRBJ2-6; D remains unclear. Germline V gene sequence: CDR1 SNHLY, CDR2 FYNNEI. V lost 3 bases and J 1 base, leaving 4 bases between the germline ends. The CDR3 contains 14 residues. DNA of the CDR3: TGTGCCAGCAGTGACAGGTCTGGGGCCAACGTCCTGACTTTC. The encoded protein is CASSDRSGANVLTF.

This rearrangement joins TRBV27 to TRBJ1-1; a possible D gene is TRBD1 (6 bases). Looked up from germline, CDR1 is MNHEY and CDR2 is SMNVEV (reference sequence). V was pared by 6 bases and J by 6 bases, with 17 bases between. The CDR3 is 14 residues long. The CDR3 protein is CASRPSNRVAEAFF. CDR3 in DNA: TGTGCCAGCAGACCCTCGAACAGGGTCGCTGAAGCTTTCTTT.

The chain is built from TRBV7-9 and TRBJ2-5, with 7 nucleotides matching TRBD2. There are 13 residues in the CDR3. The V gene's germline CDR1 is SEHNR and CDR2 FQNEAQ (reference sequence). V lost 1 base and J lost 7; bases outside the gene matches: 3. The CDR3 spells CASSLEGGSTQYF. The CDR3 DNA reads as TGTGCCAGCAGCTTAGAGGGAGGGTCGACCCAGTACTTC.

The rearrangement uses TRBV11-3 and TRBJ2-2; 9 bases are shared with TRBD2. Germline loops: CDR1 SGHNT, CDR2 YENEEA. This CDR3 comprises 18 residues. Trimming took 1 base from V and 4 from J; bases not matched to a gene: 10. This chain's CDR3 is CASSLGIASGKATGELFF. As DNA, the CDR3 is TGTGCCAGCAGCTTAGGTATCGCTAGCGGGAAGGCCACCGGGGAGCTGTTTTTT.

This clone was seen only once. The chain is built from TRBV6-5 and TRBJ1-2; no clear D. Trimming cost V 0 bases and J 4 bases, with 12 bases left between them. Germline loops: CDR1 MNHEY, CDR2 SVGAGI. The CDR3 runs to 15 residues. The CDR3 sequence: CASSYSMRAGYGYTF. CDR3 in DNA: TGTGCCAGCAGTTACTCGATGCGGGCAGGCTATGGCTACACCTTC.

V usage is TRBV7-2 and J usage is TRBJ2-3; D not resolved. CDR1 SGHTA and CDR2 FQGNSA come from the germline V gene. The CDR3 runs 15 residues. Deletions cut 7 bases from V and 1 base from J, with 15 bases between. In nucleotides, the CDR3 is TGTGCCAGCACCAGAGACTCTCCTGGCACAGATACGCAGTATTTT. It is translated as CASTRDSPGTDTQYF.

This clone was observed once. The CDR3 protein is CASSRGTGGQPQHF. The CDR3 DNA reads TGTGCCAGCAGCCGAGGGACAGGGGGTCAGCCCCAGCATTTT. The V gene is TRBV5-4, the J gene TRBJ1-5; 11 nucleotides match TRBD1. V was pared by 4 bases and J by 6 bases, with 3 bases of the junction left unmatched. CDR1 is SGHNT, CDR2 YYREEE, per germline (reference sequence). This CDR3 contains 14 residues.

The rearrangement links TRBV28 to TRBJ1-2, with TRBD1 matching over 8 bases. The ends lost 3 bases at V and 1 base at J; junction bases unmatched: 10. Germline V gives CDR1 MDHEN, CDR2 SYDVKM. The length of the CDR3 is 17 residues. CDR3 in amino acids: CASSLVGQEPFNYGYTF. CDR3 DNA sequence: TGTGCCAGCAGTTTGGTGGGACAGGAACCCTTTAACTATGGCTACACCTTC.